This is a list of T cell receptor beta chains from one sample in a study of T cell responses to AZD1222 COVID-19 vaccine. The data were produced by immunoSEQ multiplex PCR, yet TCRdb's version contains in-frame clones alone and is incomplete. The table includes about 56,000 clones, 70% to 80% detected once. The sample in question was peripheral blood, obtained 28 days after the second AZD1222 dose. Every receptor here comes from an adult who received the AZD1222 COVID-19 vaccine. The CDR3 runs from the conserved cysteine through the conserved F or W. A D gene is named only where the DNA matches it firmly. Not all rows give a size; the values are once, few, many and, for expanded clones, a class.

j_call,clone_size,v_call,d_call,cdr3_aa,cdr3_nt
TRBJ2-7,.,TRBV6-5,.,CASSYLGYRYF,TGTGCCAGCAGTTACCTCGGCTACCGGTACTTC
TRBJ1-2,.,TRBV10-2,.,CASSGTLNYGYTF,TGCGCCAGCAGTGGGACCTTGAACTATGGCTACACCTTC
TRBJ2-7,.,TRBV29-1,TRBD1,CSGQQGLSAEQYF,TGCAGCGGGCAACAGGGGCTGTCGGCCGAGCAGTACTTC
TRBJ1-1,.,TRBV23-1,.,CASSRHDGGLAEAFF,TGCGCCAGCAGTCGCCATGATGGGGGATTGGCTGAAGCTTTCTTT
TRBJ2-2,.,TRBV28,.,CASSRTGELFF,TGTGCCAGCAGCCGCACCGGGGAGCTGTTTTTT
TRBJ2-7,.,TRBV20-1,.,CSARDNPSGYF,TGCAGTGCTAGAGATAACCCCAGCGGGTACTTC
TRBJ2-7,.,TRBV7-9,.,CASTDTTGSYEQYF,TGTGCCAGCACAGATACGACAGGCTCCTACGAGCAGTACTTC
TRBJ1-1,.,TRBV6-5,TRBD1,CASSLQGRTEAFF,TGTGCCAGCAGTCTACAGGGGAGGACTGAAGCTTTCTTT
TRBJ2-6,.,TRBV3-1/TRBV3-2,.,CASSQLPGANVLTF,TGTGCCAGCAGCCAACTCCCCGGGGCCAACGTCCTGACTTTC
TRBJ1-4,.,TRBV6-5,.,CASSYSRGWQNEKLFF,TGTGCCAGCAGTTACTCGAGGGGTTGGCAGAATGAAAAACTGTTTTTT
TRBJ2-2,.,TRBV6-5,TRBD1,CASTKQGTVSGELFF,TGTGCCAGCACCAAACAGGGGACGGTATCCGGGGAGCTGTTTTTT
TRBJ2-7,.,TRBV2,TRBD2,CASSSRTSGSLYEQYF,TGTGCCAGCAGCTCCCGGACTAGCGGGAGTCTTTACGAGCAGTACTTC
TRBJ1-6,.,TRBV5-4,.,CASSLGQSNSPLHF,TGTGCCAGCAGCTTAGGACAGTCTAATTCACCCCTCCACTTT
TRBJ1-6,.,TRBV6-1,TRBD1,CASSEGDRDNSPLHF,TGTGCCAGCAGTGAGGGGGACAGAGATAATTCACCCCTCCACTTT
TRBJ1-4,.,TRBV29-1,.,CSVEEGSEKLFF,TGCAGCGTTGAAGAGGGAAGCGAAAAACTGTTTTTT
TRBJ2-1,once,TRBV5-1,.,CASSLGPGEVEQFF,TGCGCCAGCAGCTTGGGCCCAGGGGAGGTCGAGCAGTTCTTC
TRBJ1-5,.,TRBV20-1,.,CSASRADYSNQPQHF,TGCAGTGCTAGTAGGGCAGACTATAGCAATCAGCCCCAGCATTTT
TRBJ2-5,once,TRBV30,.,CAWSCFMKDQETQYF,TGTGCCTGGAGTTGTTTCATGAAGGACCAAGAGACCCAGTACTTC
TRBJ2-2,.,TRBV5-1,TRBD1,CASTTSDRAWGTGELFF,TGCGCCAGCACCACCTCAGACAGGGCTTGGGGCACCGGGGAGCTGTTTTTT
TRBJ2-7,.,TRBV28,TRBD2,CASSPPAGTGYEQYF,TGTGCCAGCAGTCCTCCAGCGGGAACGGGCTACGAGCAGTACTTC
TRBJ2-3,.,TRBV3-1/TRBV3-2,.,CASSQVRSGTDTQYF,TGTGCCAGCAGCCAAGTTAGGTCGGGCACAGATACGCAGTATTTT
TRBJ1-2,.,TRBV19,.,CASNEGGDGYTF,TGTGCCAGTAACGAGGGGGGAGACGGCTACACCTTC
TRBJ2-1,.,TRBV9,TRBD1,CASSGGTGSINEQFF,TGTGCCAGCAGCGGTGGGACAGGGTCCATCAATGAGCAGTTCTTC
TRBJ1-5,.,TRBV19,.,CASSRPWGKDVQPQHF,TGTGCCAGTAGTCGACCGTGGGGGAAGGATGTTCAGCCCCAGCATTTT
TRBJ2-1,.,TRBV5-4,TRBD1,CASSSTGGYNEQFF,TGTGCCAGCAGCTCGACAGGGGGCTACAATGAGCAGTTCTTC
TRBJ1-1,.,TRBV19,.,CASSIGNTEAFF,TGTGCCAGTAGTATTGGGAACACTGAAGCTTTCTTT
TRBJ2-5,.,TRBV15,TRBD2,CATSGSGGFLETQYF,TGTGCCACCAGCGGTAGCGGGGGGTTTTTGGAGACCCAGTACTTC
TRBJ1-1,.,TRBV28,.,CASSLGEFTEAFF,TGTGCCAGCAGTTTAGGGGAGTTCACTGAAGCTTTCTTT